Listed below are T cell receptor beta chains from one sample, sequenced in a study of T cell responses to AZD1222 COVID-19 vaccine. Measured with immunoSEQ multiplex PCR; TCRdb has only the in-frame clones, and not every one. This table holds 60,000 to 85,000 clones, 85% found once. The material sequenced was peripheral blood, taken on day 0 of AZD1222 vaccination. These receptors all stem from an adult in good health. Both conserved end residues are part of each CDR3. The order of the fields is clone size, V gene, D gene, CDR3 length, J gene, CDR3 protein, CDR3 DNA. A D gene is named only where the DNA matches it firmly. Not all rows give a size; the values are once, few, many and, for expanded clones, a class.

clone_size: -; v_call: TRBV11-3; d_call: -; cdr3_length: 14; j_call: TRBJ2-1; cdr3_aa: CASSLVHGPNEQFF; cdr3_nt: TGTGCCAGCAGCTTAGTCCACGGGCCCAATGAGCAGTTCTTC
clone_size: -; v_call: TRBV13; d_call: -; cdr3_length: 17; j_call: TRBJ2-1; cdr3_aa: CASSLYAPGGSYNEQFF; cdr3_nt: TGTGCCAGCAGCTTATACGCCCCAGGGGGGTCCTACAATGAGCAGTTCTTC
clone_size: -; v_call: TRBV20-1; d_call: -; cdr3_length: 11; j_call: TRBJ2-7; cdr3_aa: CSARTVDEQYF; cdr3_nt: TGCAGTGCTAGGACCGTGGACGAGCAGTACTTC
clone_size: -; v_call: TRBV19; d_call: -; cdr3_length: 13; j_call: TRBJ2-7; cdr3_aa: CATAHTGTSEQYF; cdr3_nt: TGTGCCACCGCTCATACAGGGACCTCCGAGCAGTACTTC
clone_size: -; v_call: TRBV27; d_call: TRBD2; cdr3_length: 16; j_call: TRBJ2-5; cdr3_aa: CASSSLSGRAGETQYF; cdr3_nt: TGTGCCAGCAGTTCCCTTAGCGGGAGGGCCGGGGAGACCCAGTACTTC
clone_size: -; v_call: TRBV12-2; d_call: -; cdr3_length: 12; j_call: TRBJ2-1; cdr3_aa: CASRLGSRGQFF; cdr3_nt: TGTGCAAGTCGCTTAGGGAGTCGGGGTCAGTTCTTC
clone_size: -; v_call: TRBV5-1; d_call: -; cdr3_length: 12; j_call: TRBJ1-1; cdr3_aa: CASSSSNTEAFF; cdr3_nt: TGCGCCAGCAGCTCTTCCAACACTGAAGCTTTCTTT
clone_size: -; v_call: TRBV19; d_call: -; cdr3_length: 15; j_call: TRBJ2-7; cdr3_aa: CASSIRSRGPYEQYF; cdr3_nt: TGTGCCAGTAGTATCCGCTCGCGGGGGCCCTACGAGCAGTACTTC
clone_size: -; v_call: TRBV18; d_call: -; cdr3_length: 16; j_call: TRBJ1-5; cdr3_aa: CASSPSSTGRNQPQHF; cdr3_nt: TGTGCCAGCTCACCAAGCAGTACGGGGCGAAATCAGCCCCAGCATTTT
clone_size: -; v_call: TRBV5-5; d_call: -; cdr3_length: 16; j_call: TRBJ2-7; cdr3_aa: CASSANWDGLGYEQYF; cdr3_nt: TGTGCCAGCAGTGCCAACTGGGACGGACTTGGATACGAGCAGTACTTC
clone_size: once; v_call: TRBV6-6; d_call: -; cdr3_length: 13; j_call: TRBJ1-3; cdr3_aa: CASQGWSGNTIYF; cdr3_nt: TGTGCCAGTCAAGGGTGGTCCGGAAACACCATATATTTT
clone_size: -; v_call: TRBV18; d_call: -; cdr3_length: 13; j_call: TRBJ1-2; cdr3_aa: CASSPRGQSGYTF; cdr3_nt: TGTGCCAGCTCACCACGCGGACAGTCAGGCTACACCTTC
clone_size: once; v_call: TRBV20-1; d_call: -; cdr3_length: 11; j_call: TRBJ2-5; cdr3_aa: CSGVAQETQYF; cdr3_nt: TGCAGTGGGGTAGCCCAAGAGACCCAGTACTTC
clone_size: -; v_call: TRBV5-5; d_call: -; cdr3_length: 15; j_call: TRBJ2-2; cdr3_aa: CASSSGGVNTGELFF; cdr3_nt: TGTGCCAGCAGCTCAGGAGGGGTAAACACCGGGGAGCTGTTTTTT
clone_size: few; v_call: TRBV5-6; d_call: TRBD1; cdr3_length: 14; j_call: TRBJ2-7; cdr3_aa: CASSLTGAAYEQYF; cdr3_nt: TGTGCCAGCAGCTTGACAGGGGCCGCATACGAGCAGTACTTC